This T cell receptor beta chain is drawn from a study of blood T cell repertoires in COVID-19. The overall study: Sites across the United States, Italy and Spain contributed samples from acute and convalescent COVID-19.

In the original workflow: The authors estimated nucleated cell counts from reference gene primer amplification. Measured with immunoSEQ multiplex PCR; TCRdb has only the in-frame clones, and not every one. V and J calls and clone size follow that table, whereas D and trimming were derived from the DNA. The sample holds under 150,000 clones, roughly 86% seen once. This CDR3 comprises 15 residues. J gave up 0 bases and V 1 base, and 2 bases lay outside the gene matches. Germline V CDR1 and CDR2: SEHNR, FQNEAQ (reference sequence). Sequencing was performed on peripheral blood. The rearrangement uses TRBV7-9 and TRBJ1-1, with TRBD1 matching 7 bases. The clonotype comes from a woman aged 45-59 years who had recovered from COVID-19. This CDR3 is CASSLVQGMNTEAFF. In DNA, the CDR3 is TGTGCCAGCAGCTTAGTACAGGGGATGAACACTGAAGCTTTCTTT.